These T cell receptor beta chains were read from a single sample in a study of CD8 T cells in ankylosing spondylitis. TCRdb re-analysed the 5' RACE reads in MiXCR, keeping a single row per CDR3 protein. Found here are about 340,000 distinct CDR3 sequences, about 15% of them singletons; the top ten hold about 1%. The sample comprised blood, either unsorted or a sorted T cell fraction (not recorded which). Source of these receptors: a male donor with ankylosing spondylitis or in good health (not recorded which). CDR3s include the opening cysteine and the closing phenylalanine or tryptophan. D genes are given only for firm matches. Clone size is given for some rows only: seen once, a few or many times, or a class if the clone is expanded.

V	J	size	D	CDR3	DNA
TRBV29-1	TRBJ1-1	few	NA	CSVAYGNTEAFF	TGCAGCGTTGCGTACGGGAACACTGAAGCTTTCTTT
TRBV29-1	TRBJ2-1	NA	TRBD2	CSVDPPSGSPRGHEQFF	TGCAGCGTTGACCCCCCTAGCGGGAGTCCTAGGGGCCATGAGCAGTTCTTC
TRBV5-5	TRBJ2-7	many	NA	CASSWGELYEQYF	TGTGCCAGCAGTTGGGGGGAACTCTACGAGCAGTACTTC
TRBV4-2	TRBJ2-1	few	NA	CASSQDGLAYNEQFF	TGTGCCAGCAGCCAAGATGGGCTAGCCTACAATGAGCAGTTCTTC
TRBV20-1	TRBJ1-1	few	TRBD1	CSPGDRSGEAFF	TGCAGTCCCGGGGACAGGTCCGGTGAAGCTTTCTTT
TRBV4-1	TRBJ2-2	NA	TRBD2	CASSQGREAGELFF	TGCGCCAGCAGCCAGGGGCGGGAGGCCGGGGAGCTGTTTTTT
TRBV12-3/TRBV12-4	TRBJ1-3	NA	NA	CASSRATVGGVNTIYF	TGTGCCAGCAGCCGCGCCACAGTCGGGGGGGTAAACACCATATATTTT
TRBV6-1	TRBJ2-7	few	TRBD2	CASNPTSVSSYEQYF	TGTGCCAGCAACCCAACTAGCGTAAGCTCCTACGAGCAGTACTTC
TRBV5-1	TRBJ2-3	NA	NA	CASSSRAVDTQYF	TGCGCCAGCAGCTCCCGGGCGGTAGATACGCAGTATTTT
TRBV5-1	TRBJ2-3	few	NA	CASSFAARSTDTQYF	TGCGCCAGCAGCTTCGCGGCAAGAAGCACAGATACGCAGTATTTT
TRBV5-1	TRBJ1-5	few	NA	CASSPTGALLGQPQHF	TGCGCCAGCAGCCCGACAGGAGCCCTCTTAGGTCAGCCCCAGCATTTT
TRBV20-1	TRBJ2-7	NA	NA	CSARDRRGLNEQYF	TGCAGTGCTAGAGATCGTAGGGGGTTGAACGAGCAGTACTTC
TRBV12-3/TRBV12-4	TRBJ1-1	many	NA	CASSLQGLRSGPEAFF	TGTGCCAGCAGTTTACAGGGTCTCCGTTCGGGACCTGAAGCTTTCTTT
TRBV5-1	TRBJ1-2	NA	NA	CASSLVSGDGYTF	TGCGCCAGCAGCTTGGTGTCAGGGGATGGCTACACCTTC
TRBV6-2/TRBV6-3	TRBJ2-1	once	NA	CASSSLQTPGNEQFF	TGTGCCAGCAGTTCTCTACAGACCCCGGGCAATGAGCAGTTCTTC
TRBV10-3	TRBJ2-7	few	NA	CAISLGGGEQYF	TGTGCCATCAGCCTCGGAGGAGGCGAGCAGTACTTC
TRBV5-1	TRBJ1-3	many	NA	CASSLEGTGNTIYF	TGCGCCAGCAGCTTGGAAGGGACGGGAAACACCATATATTTT
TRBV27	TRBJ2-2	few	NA	CATRTVNTGELFF	TGTGCCACACGGACGGTGAACACCGGGGAGCTGTTTTTT
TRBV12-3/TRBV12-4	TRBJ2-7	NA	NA	CASSSGAGLEQYF	TGTGCCAGCAGTTCCGGGGCAGGGCTCGAGCAGTACTTC
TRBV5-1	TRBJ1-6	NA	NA	CASSWGSNNSPLHF	TGCGCCAGCAGTTGGGGAAGCAATAATTCACCCCTCCACTTT
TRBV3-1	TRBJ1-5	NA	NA	CASSQETGFNQPQHF	TGTGCCAGCAGCCAAGAGACAGGCTTCAATCAGCCCCAGCATTTT
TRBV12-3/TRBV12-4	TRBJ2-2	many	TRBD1	CASTSQGVTGELFF	TGTGCCAGCACGAGCCAGGGGGTCACCGGGGAGCTGTTTTTT
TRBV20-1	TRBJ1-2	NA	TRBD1	CSARQGVEDGYTF	TGCAGTGCTCGACAGGGGGTAGAAGATGGCTACACCTTC
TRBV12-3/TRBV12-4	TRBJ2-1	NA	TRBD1	CASSRGQGFMNEQCF	TGTGCCAGCAGTCGCGGACAGGGTTTCATGAATGAGCAGTGCTTC
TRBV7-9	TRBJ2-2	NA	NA	CASSRGLAGTGELFF	TGTGCCAGCAGCCGCGGACTTGCTGGCACCGGGGAGCTGTTTTTT
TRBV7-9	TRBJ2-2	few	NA	CVIRSKNTGELFF	TGTGTCATACGGTCGAAGAACACCGGGGAGCTGTTTTTT
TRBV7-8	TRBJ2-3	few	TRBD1	CASSLTGQGTDTQYF	TGTGCCAGCAGCTTAACGGGACAGGGTACAGATACGCAGTATTTT
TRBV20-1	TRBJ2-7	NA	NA	CSARKGGGTVYEQYF	TGCAGTGCTAGAAAGGGGGGCGGGACAGTCTACGAGCAGTACTTC
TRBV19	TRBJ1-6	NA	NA	CASSIENSPLHF	TGTGCCAGTAGTATTGAAAATTCACCCCTCCACTTT
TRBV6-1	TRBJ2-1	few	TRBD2	CASNTAGGSNNEQFF	TGTGCCAGCAACACAGCGGGAGGCAGCAACAATGAGCAGTTCTTC
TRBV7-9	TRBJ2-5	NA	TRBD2	CASSLIGRETQYF	TGTGCCAGCAGCTTAATCGGGAGGGAGACCCAGTACTTC
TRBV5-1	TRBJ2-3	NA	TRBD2	CASKAGGFTDTQYF	TGCGCCAGCAAAGCGGGGGGATTCACAGATACGCAGTATTTT
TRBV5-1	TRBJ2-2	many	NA	CASRLQGFNGELFF	TGCGCCAGCAGACTACAGGGTTTCAACGGGGAGCTGTTTTTT
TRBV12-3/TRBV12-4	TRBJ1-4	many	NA	CASSLDGGEKLFF	TGTGCCAGCAGTTTAGATGGGGGCGAAAAACTGTTTTTT
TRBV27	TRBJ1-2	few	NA	CASSLSGAGRGIYGYTF	TGTGCCAGCAGTTTATCGGGGGCGGGTAGGGGGATCTATGGCTACACCTTC
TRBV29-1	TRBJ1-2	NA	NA	CSVENWGSGGYTF	TGCAGCGTCGAAAATTGGGGAAGTGGTGGCTACACCTTC
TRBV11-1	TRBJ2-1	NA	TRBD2	CASSLARLAGGYEQFF	TGTGCCAGCAGCTTAGCCCGACTAGCGGGGGGCTATGAGCAGTTCTTC
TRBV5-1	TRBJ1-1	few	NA	CASSLSAGTEAFF	TGCGCCAGCAGCTTGAGTGCGGGCACTGAAGCTTTCTTT
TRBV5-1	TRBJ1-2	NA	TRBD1	CASSEGQDGYTF	TGCGCCAGCAGCGAGGGACAGGATGGCTACACCTTC
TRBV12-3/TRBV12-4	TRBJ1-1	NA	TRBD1	CASSLQGDGKAFF	TGTGCCAGCAGCCTCCAGGGGGACGGGAAAGCTTTCTTT
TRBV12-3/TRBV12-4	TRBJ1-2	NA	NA	CASSNVPNYGYTF	TGTGCCAGCAGCAACGTACCTAACTATGGCTACACCTTC
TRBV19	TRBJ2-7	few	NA	CASSITGGEYYEQYF	TGTGCCAGTAGTATCACCGGGGGTGAATACTACGAGCAGTACTTC
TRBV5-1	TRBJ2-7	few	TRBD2	CASSETSGREEQYF	TGCGCCAGCAGTGAGACTAGCGGGAGGGAGGAGCAGTACTTC
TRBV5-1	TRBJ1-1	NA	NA	CASSLDSQMNTEAFF	TGCGCCAGCAGCTTGGACAGCCAGATGAACACTGAAGCTTTCTTT
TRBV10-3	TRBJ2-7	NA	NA	CAIRNMGEAYEQYF	TGTGCCATCAGAAACATGGGGGAAGCCTACGAGCAGTACTTC
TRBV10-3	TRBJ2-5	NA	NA	CATNRERASETQYF	TGTGCCACAAATCGGGAGCGGGCGTCGGAGACCCAGTACTTC
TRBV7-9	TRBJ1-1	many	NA	CASSPGRLNTEAFF	TGTGCCAGCAGCCCTGGACGGTTGAACACTGAAGCTTTCTTT
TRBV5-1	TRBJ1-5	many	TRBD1	CASSDADRGPNQPQHF	TGCGCCAGCAGCGACGCGGACAGGGGGCCTAATCAGCCCCAGCATTTT
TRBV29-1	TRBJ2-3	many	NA	CSVEDRYGSTADTQYF	TGCAGCGTTGAAGATCGGTACGGGAGTACGGCAGATACGCAGTATTTT
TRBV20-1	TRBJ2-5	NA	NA	CSAGGFWGQETQYF	TGCAGTGCTGGGGGTTTCTGGGGCCAAGAGACCCAGTACTTC
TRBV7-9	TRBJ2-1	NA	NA	CASSLETSWVRNEQFF	TGTGCCAGCAGCTTAGAAACTAGTTGGGTTCGCAATGAGCAGTTCTTC
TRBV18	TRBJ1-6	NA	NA	CASSSDRRNLNSPLHF	TGTGCCAGCTCATCGGACCGAAGGAACCTGAATTCACCCCTCCACTTT
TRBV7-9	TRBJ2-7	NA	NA	CASSLNGPGSSYEQYF	TGTGCCAGCAGCTTAAATGGTCCGGGGTCCTCCTACGAGCAGTACTTC
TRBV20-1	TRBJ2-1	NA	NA	CSARDGGGSNEQFF	TGCAGTGCTAGAGATGGAGGGGGTTCGAATGAGCAGTTCTTC
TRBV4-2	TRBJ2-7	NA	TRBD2	CASSPFPRSGRGSYEQYF	TGTGCCAGCAGCCCCTTCCCCCGTAGCGGGAGAGGATCCTACGAGCAGTACTTC
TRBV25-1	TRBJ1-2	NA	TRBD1	CASSGTGWVYGYTF	TGTGCCAGCAGTGGGACAGGGTGGGTCTATGGCTACACCTTC
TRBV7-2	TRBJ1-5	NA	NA	CASSQGGYQPQHF	TGTGCCAGCAGCCAAGGTGGCTATCAGCCCCAGCATTTT
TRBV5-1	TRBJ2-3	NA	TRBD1	CASCTGGPTDTQYF	TGCGCCAGCTGCACAGGGGGCCCCACAGATACGCAGTATTTT
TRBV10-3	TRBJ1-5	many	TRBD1	CAISESIGQGFQPQHF	TGTGCCATCAGTGAGTCCATTGGACAGGGGTTCCAGCCCCAGCATTTT